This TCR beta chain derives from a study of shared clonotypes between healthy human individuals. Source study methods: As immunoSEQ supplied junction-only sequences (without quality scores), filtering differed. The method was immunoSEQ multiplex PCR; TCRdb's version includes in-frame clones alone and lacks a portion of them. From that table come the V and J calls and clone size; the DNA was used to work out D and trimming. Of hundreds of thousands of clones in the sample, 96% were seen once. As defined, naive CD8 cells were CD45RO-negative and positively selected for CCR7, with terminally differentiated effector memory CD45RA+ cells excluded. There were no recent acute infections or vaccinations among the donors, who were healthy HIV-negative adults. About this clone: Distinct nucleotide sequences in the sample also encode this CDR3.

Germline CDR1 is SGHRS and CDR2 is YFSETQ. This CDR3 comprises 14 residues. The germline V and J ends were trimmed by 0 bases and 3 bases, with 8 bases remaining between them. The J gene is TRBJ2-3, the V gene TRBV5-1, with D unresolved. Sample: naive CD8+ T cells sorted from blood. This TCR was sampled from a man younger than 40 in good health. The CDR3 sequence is CASSLVLGTDTQYF. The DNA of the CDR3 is TGCGCCAGCAGCTTGGTCCTAGGGACAGATACGCAGTATTTT.